This T cell receptor beta chain was recovered during a study of T cell clones after liver transplantation (dated by TCRdb to between 2018 and 2021). Study-wide context: Samples were obtained from ITN030ST, a randomized trial in which withdrawal of immunosuppression was attempted within 2 years of liver transplantation. Donor-reactive T cell clones were identified by TCRbeta sequencing following a pre-transplant mixed lymphocyte reaction and were subsequently tracked in post-transplant blood. Third party-reactive TCRbeta sequences were also identified from pre-transplant MLRs to serve as an antigen-independent comparator for donor-reactive sequences. Of the eight recipients, a few were HCV-positive, while the remaining recipients had been transplanted for non-autoimmune, non-viral indications. The subjects received no induction therapy and were kept on standard immunosuppression until randomization at 12-24 months post-transplant. Tolerance meant complete immunosuppression withdrawal for at least one year without liver enzymes rising beyond twice the upper limit of normal. Blood samples were collected pre-transplant, pre-randomization before withdrawal, and post-randomization after either full withdrawal or failed withdrawal. A cohort of 8 liver transplant recipients was studied, of whom 3 were classified as tolerant and 5 as non-tolerant.

Findings and caveats that apply to the study as a whole: Circulating donor-reactive CD4 TCRbeta sequences fell significantly post-transplant in most of the 8 subjects, irrespective of tolerance or HCV status. Donor-reactive sequences declined more than third party-reactive ones, suggesting partial antigen-specific deletion unrelated to withdrawal success. In two subjects, low numbers of available donor cells limited the measurable donor-reactive repertoire. Without allograft tissue specimens, donor-reactive T cells may have migrated into the graft rather than being deleted. Because of small, heterogeneous patient numbers and non-standardized post-transplant time points, the conclusions were only preliminary. After accounting for repertoire turnover, donor-reactive detection was significantly reduced in 7 of 8 subjects for CD4 and 8 of 8 for CD8.

The germline V gene supplies CDR1 SGHNT and CDR2 YENEEA. The CDR3 contains 14 residues, cysteine and phenylalanine counted. The only DNA kept is the CDR3, 42 bases in frame from the first base. The germline ends are 17 bases apart after V is trimmed by 5 bases and J by 7 bases. Sample time point, as interpreted from the label and publication: pre-transplant. Unstimulated PBMCs, after thawing, were stained for CD3, CD4 and CD8 and then FACS-sorted into CD3+CD4+ and CD3+CD8+ populations. All 8 studied subjects were randomized to immunosuppression withdrawal. The Qiagen DNeasy Blood and Tissue Kit was used for isolation of genomic DNA. In regard to this clone: Its antigen is not yet known. No qualities accompany the bases; no much larger clone lies one base away.

High-throughput TCRbeta CDR3 sequencing of frozen genomic DNA was performed by immunoSEQ, with PCR amplification, mapping, bias correction and internal controls included. On the study's bioinformatics: Productive rearrangements were retained, and unique TCRbeta sequences were defined by the CDR3 nucleotide sequence together with the V and J gene. Donor-reactive sequences required at least 5-fold expansion in CFSE-low cells versus unstimulated pre-transplant cells and at least 0.01% frequency. Minimum frequency thresholds were set for each subject based on the unstimulated sample with the lowest template count, ensuring at least 90% detection power. Repertoire turnover was measured by Jensen-Shannon divergence between the top 1000 TCRbeta sequences post- and pre-transplant. Two-sided Fisher's exact tests were used to test for changes in how often donor-reactive sequences were detected. The clones in this table, taken by TCRdb from immuneACCESS, are in-frame only. Not every clone is retained; where verified, under half of the shortfall comes from an unresolved V gene, and the cause of the rest is unknown. The V and J calls and the clone size are those of that table, but D and trimming were determined from the DNA. In all, the sample holds more than 65,000 clones, and roughly nine tenths of those were seen once. The top ten clonotypes cover roughly 2.6% of the sample.

In this chain, TRBV11-3 is recombined with TRBJ2-5; TRBD2 is perhaps the D gene, given 6 matching bases. This clonotype was obtained from a human donor who received a liver transplant. This specimen was CD4+ T cells from blood, taken before liver transplant. The nucleotide sequence reads TGTGCCAGCAGCCGGGGGAATGCCGAGGCGACCCAGTACTTC. This sequence encodes CASSRGNAEATQYF.